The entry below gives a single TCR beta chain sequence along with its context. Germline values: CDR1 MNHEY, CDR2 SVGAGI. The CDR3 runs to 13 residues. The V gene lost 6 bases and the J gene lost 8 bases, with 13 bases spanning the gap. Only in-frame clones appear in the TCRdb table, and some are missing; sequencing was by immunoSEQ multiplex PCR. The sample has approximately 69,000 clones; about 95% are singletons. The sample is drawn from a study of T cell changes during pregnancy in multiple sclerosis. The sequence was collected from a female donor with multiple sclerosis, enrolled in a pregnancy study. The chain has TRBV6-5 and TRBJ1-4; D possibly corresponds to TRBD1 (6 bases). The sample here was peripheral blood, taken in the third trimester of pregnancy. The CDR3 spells CASRDGTSEKLFF. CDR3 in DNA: TGTGCCAGCAGAGACGGGACATCGGAAAAACTGTTTTTT.